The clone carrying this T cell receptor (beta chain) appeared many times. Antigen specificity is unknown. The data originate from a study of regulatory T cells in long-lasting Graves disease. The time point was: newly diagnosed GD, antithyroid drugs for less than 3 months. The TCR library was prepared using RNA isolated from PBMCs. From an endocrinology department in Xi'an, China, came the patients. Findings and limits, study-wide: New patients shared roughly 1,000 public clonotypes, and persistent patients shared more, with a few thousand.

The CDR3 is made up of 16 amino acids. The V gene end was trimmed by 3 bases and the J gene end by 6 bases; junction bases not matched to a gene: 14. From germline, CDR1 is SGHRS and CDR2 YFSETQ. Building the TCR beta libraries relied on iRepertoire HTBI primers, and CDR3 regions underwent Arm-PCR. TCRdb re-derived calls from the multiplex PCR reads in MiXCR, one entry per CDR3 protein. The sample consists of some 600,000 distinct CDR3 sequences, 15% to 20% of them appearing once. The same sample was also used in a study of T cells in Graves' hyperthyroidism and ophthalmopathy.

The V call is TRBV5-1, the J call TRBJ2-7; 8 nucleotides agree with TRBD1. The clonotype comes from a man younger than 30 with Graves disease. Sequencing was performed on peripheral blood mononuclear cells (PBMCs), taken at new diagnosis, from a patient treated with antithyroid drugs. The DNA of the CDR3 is TGCGCCAGCAGCTCAGAAACCCGGACAGGGAGCCCCGAGCAGTACTTC. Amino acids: CASSSETRTGSPEQYF.